This TCR beta chain was sequenced in a study of OX40 agonist ivuxolimab in advanced cancers. Study-wide context: Subjects had a mean age of about 57 years, with a range of 23 to 79; roughly 83% were male.

Produced via immunoSEQ multiplex PCR; TCRdb's table is partial and in-frame only. The top ten clones hold over 0.2% of a sample with about 98,000 clones, about 92% of them seen once. Blood samples were obtained at baseline, cycle 4 day 1, and cycle 7 day 1. Sequenced material: CD4+ or CD8+ T cells sorted from blood, taken in a trial of the OX40 agonist ivuxolimab. The clonotype originates from an adult with an advanced solid tumor such as melanoma, head and neck, liver or kidney cancer.

The CDR3 DNA reads TGTGCCAGCCGACAGGGGGCTTATCAGCCCCAGCATTTT. Its protein product is CASRQGAYQPQHF. This chain connects TRBV6-5 to TRBJ1-5, with 10 bases identical to TRBD1. Germline-derived CDR1 and CDR2 are MNHEY and SVGAGI. CDR3 length equals 13 residues. The J segment lost 5 bases and the V segment lost 8 bases, leaving 3 bases of the junction unmatched.